The 5 T cell receptor beta chains below all came from one sample that was sequenced in a study of CD8 T cells in ankylosing spondylitis. One entry per CDR3 protein results from TCRdb running MiXCR on the 5' RACE reads. Of about 200,000 distinct CDR3 sequences in the sample, 25% to 30% were seen once. The sequenced sample was blood, either unsorted or a sorted T cell fraction (not recorded which). The receptors shown here come from a male donor with ankylosing spondylitis or in good health (not recorded which).

This clonotype was seen ten or more times. The chain links TRBV7-2 to TRBJ1-4; D remains ambiguous. The CDR3 runs to 17 residues. CDR1 SGHTA and CDR2 FQGNSA come from the germline V gene. V lost 5 bases and J lost 0, with 16 bases in between. CDR3 amino acids: CASSRKRSGATNEKLFF. The CDR3 DNA reads TGTGCCAGCAGCCGAAAACGGTCAGGAGCAACTAATGAAAAACTGTTTTTT.

This clonotype has at least ten counts. V and J are TRBV27 and TRBJ2-7, with D unclear. The germline gives CDR1 MNHEY, CDR2 SMNVEV (reference sequence). The CDR3 consists of 14 residues. The germline V and J ends were trimmed by 5 bases and 3 bases, with 14 bases remaining between them. The CDR3 nucleotides are TGTGCCAGCAGTCGACCCGACACAAACTACGAGCAGTACTTC. Encoded protein: CASSRPDTNYEQYF.

This clonotype was observed a few times. CDR3 loop: CSARDGQLEQYF. In DNA form, the CDR3 reads TGCAGTGCTAGAGACGGACAGCTTGAGCAGTACTTC. This chain joins TRBV20-1 and TRBJ2-7, with TRBD1 as a possible D gene (6 bases). The CDR3 length is 12 residues. Germline-derived CDR1 and CDR2 are DFQATT and SNEGSKA (reference sequence). V shed 0 bases and J shed 7 bases, with 10 bases lying between them.

Of note for this clonotype: A read error may be the cause here, since a much bigger clone is one base away. The chain employs TRBV15 and TRBJ1-2, with D possibly TRBD1 on 5 matching bases. Trimming removed 2 bases at V and 4 bases at J, with 11 bases between. Looked up from germline, CDR1 is LNHNV and CDR2 is YYDKDF (reference sequence). This CDR3 has 14 residues. CDR3 nucleotide sequence: TGTGCCACCAGCAGAAGTGGACATACCTATGGCTACACCTTC. It specifies CATSRSGHTYGYTF.

This clonotype was seen ten or more times. The chain recombines TRBV4-1 with TRBJ1-2; D uncertain. The CDR3 is 15 residues long. CDR1 is MGHRA and CDR2 is YSYEKL in the germline V gene. V dropped 1 base and J dropped 4 bases, with 13 bases sitting between them. CDR3 nucleotide sequence: TGCGCCAGCAGCCAAGCCAACCGGGGAAGCTATGGCTACACCTTC. Protein sequence: CASSQANRGSYGYTF.